Listed here are 27 T cell receptor beta chains from one sample, sequenced in a study of identical twins. MiXCR was run by TCRdb on the 5' RACE reads, yielding one entry per CDR3 protein. The profile shows approximately 700,000 distinct CDR3 sequences, roughly 6% of them singletons. The sequencing sample was made of naive T cells sorted from blood. The receptors originated from a man between 18 and 35 years old in good health.

This chain uses TRBV11-1 with TRBJ2-6; either TRBD1 or TRBD2 may fit D (5 bases each). CDR3 size: 18 residues. Germline V CDR1 and CDR2: SGHAT, FQDESV (reference sequence). Trimming took off 2 bases at V and 0 bases at J, with 14 bases between the two ends. The CDR3 is CASSLSGTQRSGANVLTF. The CDR3 coding sequence is TGTGCCAGCAGCTTATCCGGGACGCAGCGCTCTGGGGCCAACGTCCTGACTTTC.

This clonotype was counted between two and nine times. This chain joins TRBV20-1 and TRBJ2-4, with D perhaps TRBD2 (6 bases). There are 13 residues in the CDR3. Germline CDR1 is DFQATT and CDR2 is SNEGSKA (reference sequence). V was cut by 1 base and J by 7 bases, with 11 bases left in between. The CDR3 region is CSARGRGWNIQYF. CDR3 sequence (DNA): TGCAGTGCTAGAGGGAGGGGCTGGAACATTCAGTACTTC.

CDR3 loop: CASSPNRGATGANVLTF. In nucleotides, the CDR3 is TGTGCCAGCTCACCGAACAGGGGCGCAACCGGGGCCAACGTCCTGACTTTC. V and J are TRBV18 and TRBJ2-6, with 7 positions matching TRBD1. V lost 3 bases, J lost 4 bases, and 9 bases stayed unmatched. Germline-derived CDR1 and CDR2 are KGHSH and LQKENI. CDR3 length: 17 amino acids.

This clonotype showed up just a few times. The V gene is TRBV7-8, the J gene TRBJ1-3; no clear D. The CDR3 is 16 residues long. Germline V gene lookup returns CDR1 SGHVS and CDR2 FQNEAQ. Trimming shortened V by 1 base and J by 0 bases, and 10 bases separated the two germline ends. The CDR3 nucleotides are TGTGCCAGCAGCTTAGACGCGGGCCTCTCTGGAAACACCATATATTTT. Protein product: CASSLDAGLSGNTIYF. Based on the CDR3 plus reference TRBV7-8 and TRBJ1-3, the full variable domain is GAGVSQSPRYKVAKRGQDVALRCDPISGHVSLFWYQQALGQGPEFLTYFQNEAQLDKSGLPSDRFFAERPEGSVSTLKIQRTQQEDSAVYLCASSLDAGLSGNTIYFGEGSWLTVV.

This clonotype was counted many times. The gene calls are TRBV6-6 and TRBJ2-7, with D maybe TRBD1 (5 bases). This CDR3 region has 12 residues. Trimming removed 4 bases at V and 7 bases at J, with 11 bases between. Looked up from germline, CDR1 is MNHNY and CDR2 is SVGAGI (reference sequence). DNA for the CDR3: TGTGCCAGCAGTTCAGGGTCCAGAGAGCAGTACTTC. This encodes CASSSGSREQYF.

This clonotype was seen a handful of times. V usage is TRBV5-1 and J usage is TRBJ1-2, with D possibly TRBD1 on 6 matching bases. Germline V lookup: CDR1 SGHRS, CDR2 YFSETQ. The V end lost 7 bases, the J end lost 5 bases, and 24 bases lay between the germline ends. The CDR3 extends over 16 amino acids. The CDR3 reads CASRRRAGDNIYGYTF. CDR3 coding DNA: TGCGCCAGCCGCCGAAGGGCAGGGGACAACATTTATGGCTACACCTTC.

There are many counts of this clonotype. The chain recombines TRBV12-3 or TRBV12-4 with TRBJ2-1; no clear D. The CDR3 covers 12 residues. V lost 2 bases to trimming and J lost 8 bases, with 7 bases between them. CDR3 in DNA: TGTGCCAGCAGTTTATGGCCGGATGAGCAGTTCTTC. Its translation: CASSLWPDEQFF.

This clonotype was seen a handful of times. The CDR3 region is CASSLAGRANYGYTF. In nucleotides, the CDR3 is TGTGCCAGCAGCTTAGCCGGGAGAGCTAACTATGGCTACACCTTC. The chain joins TRBV7-9 to TRBJ1-2; the D is unclear. The CDR3 has 15 amino acids. Germline values: CDR1 SEHNR, CDR2 FQNEAQ (reference sequence). V was shortened by 0 bases and J by 0 bases, with 8 bases between the two germline ends.

This clonotype was seen many times. The chain uses TRBV12-3 or TRBV12-4 and TRBJ2-3; 9 nucleotides agree with TRBD2. The trim removed 5 bases at V and 5 bases at J, leaving 5 bases unmatched. This CDR3 has 14 amino acids. The CDR3 here is CASSLSGREDTQYF. The CDR3 nucleotides are TGTGCCAGCAGTCTTAGCGGGAGAGAAGATACGCAGTATTTT.

V and J are TRBV3-1 and TRBJ2-3; 8 bases agree with TRBD1. Germline V gives CDR1 LGHDT, CDR2 YNNKEL (reference sequence). The CDR3 totals 16 residues. Losses at the gene ends were 1 base for V and 1 base for J; bases not matched to a gene: 4. Written as DNA, the CDR3 is TGTGCCAGCAGCCAAGCAGGGGGCGAACGCACAGATACGCAGTATTTT. It encodes CASSQAGGERTDTQYF.

This sequence joins TRBV5-6 and TRBJ2-1; D is tentatively TRBD1 or TRBD2 (5 bases each). Germline V gene data show CDR1 as SGHDT and CDR2 as YYEEEE. The CDR3 covers 14 residues. Trimming stripped 3 bases from V and 7 bases from J, with 14 bases between. The CDR3: CASSSRDGMNEQFF. CDR3 nucleotide sequence: TGTGCCAGCAGCTCAAGGGACGGGATGAATGAGCAGTTCTTC.

The rearrangement uses TRBV27 and TRBJ1-1, with TRBD1 identical over 8 bases. The germline V gene has CDR1 MNHEY and CDR2 SMNVEV (reference sequence). V was clipped by 5 bases and J by 6 bases; unmatched bases: 8. There are 14 residues in the CDR3. CDR3 nucleotides: TGTGCCAGCAGTCCTTGGACAGGGAGGCCTGAAGCTTTCTTT. It specifies CASSPWTGRPEAFF.

This CDR3 reads CASSSDSGAYNEQFF. CDR3 coding DNA: TGTGCCAGCAGCTCAGACAGCGGGGCATACAATGAGCAGTTCTTC. The chain carries TRBV7-2 and TRBJ2-1, with 7 bases identical to TRBD2. V gave up 4 bases and J gave up 4 bases; unmatched junction bases: 7. This CDR3 has 15 residues. Germline values: CDR1 SGHTA, CDR2 FQGNSA.

The chain has TRBV12-3 or TRBV12-4 and TRBJ2-1, with D perhaps TRBD1 (6 bases). V was clipped by 9 bases and J by 5 bases, with 14 bases between them. The CDR3 is 13 residues long. CDR3 nucleotides: TGTGCCAGTGGGGGCTTAAGTAACAATGAGCAGTTCTTC. Protein product: CASGGLSNNEQFF.

At least ten counts were recorded for this clonotype. The chain employs TRBV20-1 and TRBJ2-5; the match to TRBD2 covers 14 bases. The CDR3 is 17 amino acids. V trimming: 4 bases; J trimming: 4 bases; junction bases outside the gene matches: 11. CDR1 is DFQATT, CDR2 SNEGSKA, per germline (reference sequence). The CDR3 nucleotides read TGCAGTGCTACGTCGGGACTAGCGGGAGCCGGACTAGAGACCCAGTACTTC. Residues: CSATSGLAGAGLETQYF.

This clonotype has a count of ten or more. This chain links TRBV12-3 or TRBV12-4 with TRBJ2-1, with D possibly being TRBD1 (5 bases). The CDR3 runs to 17 residues. V was clipped by 6 bases and J by 3 bases, with 21 bases between them. For the CDR3, the DNA is TGTGCCAGCAGCGTCAACCCCCGGGCAGGGAACTACAATGAGCAGTTCTTC. It yields the protein CASSVNPRAGNYNEQFF.

This clonotype was seen at least ten times. The chain uses TRBV29-1 and TRBJ2-7; D is possibly TRBD2 (5 bases). The CDR3 is 11 amino acids. Trimming left V 1 base short and J 6 bases short, with 7 bases between. The V gene's germline CDR1 is SQVTM and CDR2 ANQGSEA. DNA for the CDR3: TGCAGCGTTGAAGCAGGAGGCGAGCAGTACTTC. Its protein product is CSVEAGGEQYF.

This clonotype was found many times. The CDR3 bases are TGCGCCAGCGCGGGCGATACGCAGTATTTT. The encoded protein is CASAGDTQYF. The chain uses TRBV5-1 and TRBJ2-3, with TRBD2 as a possible D gene (5 bases). Deletions cut 7 bases from V and 6 bases from J, with 6 bases between. The CDR3 has 10 amino acids. Germline lookup yields CDR1 SGHRS and CDR2 YFSETQ.

This clonotype came up a few times. The chain combines TRBV11-3 with TRBJ2-7, with a weak D call TRBD1 (5 bases). The germline V gene has CDR1 SGHNT and CDR2 YENEEA. The V and J ends lost 0 bases and 2 bases respectively, with 8 bases between them. This CDR3 has 14 residues. The CDR3 sequence: CASSLEEGAYEQYV. CDR3 DNA sequence: TGTGCCAGCAGCTTAGAGGAAGGGGCCTACGAGCAGTACGTC.

This clonotype occurred many times. The chain recombines TRBV12-3 or TRBV12-4 with TRBJ1-3; 8 bases align to TRBD1. The CDR3 loop spans 15 amino acids. J gave up 2 bases and V 1 base, and 1 base lay outside the gene matches. CDR3 protein: CASSLGDRTGNTIYF. The CDR3, as DNA: TGTGCCAGCAGTTTAGGGGACAGGACTGGAAACACCATATATTTT.

This clonotype showed up just a few times. The J gene is TRBJ2-5, the V gene TRBV2, with D unresolved. The CDR3 loop spans 15 amino acids. Germline CDR1 SNHLY, CDR2 FYNNEI. Deletions cut 4 bases from V and 1 base from J, with 13 bases between. CDR3 nucleotide sequence: TGTGCCAGCAGTGTCGGCGTGGCTAGCCAAGAGACCCAGTACTTC. Its protein product is CASSVGVASQETQYF.

This clonotype was observed many times. The chain has TRBV12-3 or TRBV12-4 and TRBJ1-2, with D possibly TRBD1 on 5 matching bases. The CDR3 consists of 14 residues. The V gene lost 5 bases and the J gene lost 9 bases, with 19 bases spanning the gap. In DNA form, the CDR3 reads TGTGCCAGCAGTCTAGGACATACCTTCGAGAGCTACACCTTC. It specifies CASSLGHTFESYTF.

This clonotype has ten or more counts. The rearrangement joins TRBV27 to TRBJ2-2; no clear D. The CDR3 is made up of 12 amino acids. Germline V gene sequence: CDR1 MNHEY, CDR2 SMNVEV (reference sequence). V shed 1 base and J shed 7 bases, with 4 bases lying between them. CDR3 region: CASSLYGGELFF. CDR3 in DNA: TGTGCCAGCAGTTTATATGGCGGGGAGCTGTTTTTT.

This clonotype was picked up a small number of times. The chain is built from TRBV20-1 and TRBJ2-7, with 9 bases matching TRBD1. This CDR3 region has 15 residues. Germline V gene lookup returns CDR1 DFQATT and CDR2 SNEGSKA (reference sequence). J was trimmed by 2 bases and V by 0 bases; bases with no gene match: 5. The CDR3 DNA is TGCAGTGCTAGAGAGATAGGACAGGGGACCTACGAGCAGTACTTC. Its translation is CSAREIGQGTYEQYF.

The V call is TRBV30, the J call TRBJ2-5, with 7 nucleotides matching TRBD1. J lost 1 base, V lost 1 base, and 9 bases had no gene match. From germline, CDR1 is GTSNPN and CDR2 SVGIG (reference sequence). The CDR3 sequence is 16 residues long. The CDR3 DNA is TGTGCCTGGAGTGCACAGCCGGGACAGCCCCAAGAGACCCAGTACTTC. It is translated as CAWSAQPGQPQETQYF. Full variable domain (rest looked up from reference TRBV30 and TRBJ2-5): SQTIHQWPATLVQPVGSPLSLECTVEGTSNPNLYWYRQAAGRGLQLLFYSVGIGQISSEVPQNLSASRPQDRQFILSSKKLLLSDSGFYLCAWSAQPGQPQETQYFGPGTRLLVL.

V and J are TRBV7-2 and TRBJ2-3; maybe TRBD2 (5 bases). The CDR3 runs to 15 residues. Deletions cut 5 bases from V and 0 bases from J, with 12 bases between. Looked up from germline, CDR1 is SGHTA and CDR2 is FQGNSA. CDR3 in amino acids: CASSPTEGSTDTQYF. The CDR3 bases are TGTGCCAGCAGCCCAACCGAGGGAAGCACAGATACGCAGTATTTT. Full variable domain (missing parts from reference TRBV7-2 and TRBJ2-3): GAGVSQSPSNKVTEKGKDVELRCDPISGHTALYWYRQSLGQGLEFLIYFQGNSAPDKSGLPSDRFSAERTGGSVSTLTIQRTQQEDSAVYLCASSPTEGSTDTQYFGPGTRLTVL.

This clonotype has at least ten counts. V usage is TRBV5-5 and J usage is TRBJ2-7; TRBD1 aligns across 9 bases. V gave up 1 base and J gave up 4 bases; unmatched junction bases: 6. Germline CDR1 reads SGHKS; CDR2 reads YYEKEE (reference sequence). The CDR3 has 15 residues. For the CDR3, the DNA is TGTGCCAGCAGCTTGCGGTGGGACAGGGAGTACGAGCAGTACGTC. It specifies CASSLRWDREYEQYV.